A selection of T cell receptor beta chains follows, all from one sample in a study of blood T cell repertoires in COVID-19. This table comes from immunoSEQ multiplex PCR, and its TCRdb copy is limited to in-frame clones, with some not included. The sample carries roughly 250,000 clones, around nine tenths recorded once. The source material was peripheral blood. The receptors derive from a man in his forties or fifties who had recovered from COVID-19. The CDR3 runs from the conserved cysteine through the conserved F or W. D genes are given only for firm matches. Clone sizes are given selectively: once, few, many, or a class where the clone is expanded.

J,D,length,V,size,DNA,CDR3
TRBJ2-7,TRBD1,13,TRBV6-5,.,TGTGCCAGCACCAGGACAGGGGGATACGAGCAGTACTTC,CASTRTGGYEQYF
TRBJ2-2,TRBD1,13,TRBV29-1,.,TGCAGCGAGGAAGGGGGCAGAACCGGGGAGCTGTTTTTT,CSEEGGRTGELFF
TRBJ1-3,.,16,TRBV5-8,.,TGTGCCAGCAGCTTGGCGACATTTCTCACTGGAAACACCATATATTTT,CASSLATFLTGNTIYF
TRBJ2-5,TRBD2,14,TRBV5-4,once,TGTGCCAGCAGCTTGGTGGCGGGGGATGAGACCCAGTACTTC,CASSLVAGDETQYF
TRBJ2-7,.,14,TRBV7-2,once,TGTGCCAGCAGCTCGGACAGTTCCTACGGAGAGCAGTACTTC,CASSSDSSYGEQYF
TRBJ2-1,TRBD2,16,TRBV4-3,.,TGCGCCAGCAGCCAAGCACTAGCGGGAGGGCCCAATGAGCAGTTCTTC,CASSQALAGGPNEQFF
TRBJ2-1,TRBD2,14,TRBV2,.,TGTGCCAGCAGGAGGGCTAGCGGGGGGGCCCCTCCGTTCTTC,CASRRASGGAPPFF
TRBJ2-7,TRBD2,12,TRBV25-1,.,TGTGCCAGCAGGGGAGGGGTGCACGAGCAGTACTTC,CASRGGVHEQYF
TRBJ1-1,TRBD1,16,TRBV4-2,.,TGTGCCAGCAGCCAAGACCGGACAGGGCTGCACACTGAAGCTTTCTTT,CASSQDRTGLHTEAFF
TRBJ2-7,.,11,TRBV6-2/TRBV6-3,.,TGTGCCAGCAGTCAAGACTATCCTCCCTACTTC,CASSQDYPPYF
TRBJ1-5,.,19,TRBV27,.,TGTGCCAGCAGTTTATACAGGCCGGTGGCATTGGTGGGCAATCAGCCCCAGCATTTT,CASSLYRPVALVGNQPQHF
TRBJ2-5,.,10,TRBV6-5,.,TGTGCCAGCGGAACGGGACTCGAGTACTTC,CASGTGLEYF
TRBJ2-1,TRBD2,16,TRBV30,.,TGTGCCTGGACCCTATTGAGGCGGGAGGGCCCCAATGAGCAGTTCTTC,CAWTLLRREGPNEQFF
TRBJ2-5,.,15,TRBV6-6,.,TGTGCCAGCTCCTACTTGCGGGGGCTCCAAGAGACCCAGTACTTC,CASSYLRGLQETQYF
TRBJ2-5,.,13,TRBV6-5,.,TGTGCCAGCAGGGGAGATTGGCAAGAGACCCAGTACTTC,CASRGDWQETQYF
TRBJ2-1,TRBD2,16,TRBV24-1,.,TGTGCCACCAGTGATGGGACTAGCGGGAGGGTCAATGAGCAGTTCTTC,CATSDGTSGRVNEQFF
TRBJ2-1,TRBD2,15,TRBV18,.,TGTGCCAGCTCACCCGGGACTAGCGGGAGTGATGAGCAGTTCTTC,CASSPGTSGSDEQFF
TRBJ2-7,.,16,TRBV30,.,TGTGCCTGGAGCCGTGTTAGGGGGGGGCTAGGATACGAGCAGTACTTC,CAWSRVRGGLGYEQYF
TRBJ2-5,.,16,TRBV7-9,.,TGTGCCAGCAGCTTAAGTCTGTCCTCCGGTCGGGAGACCCAGTACTTC,CASSLSLSSGRETQYF
TRBJ2-7,.,11,TRBV18,.,TGTGCCAGCTCCCATTCCTACGAGCAGTACTTC,CASSHSYEQYF
TRBJ2-3,TRBD1,19,TRBV19,.,TGTGCCAGTAGTATAGGATACGGACGAGGACAGGGGGCATTAGATACGCAGTATTTT,CASSIGYGRGQGALDTQYF
TRBJ2-3,.,15,TRBV5-8,.,TGTGCCAGCAGCGGCGGACTTACTAGCACAGATACGCAGTATTTT,CASSGGLTSTDTQYF
TRBJ2-5,.,15,TRBV25-1,.,TGTGCCAGCAGTGATTCCCGCAGACAGGCGGAGACCCAGTACTTC,CASSDSRRQAETQYF
TRBJ2-7,TRBD1,14,TRBV6-6,.,TGTGCCAGCAGTACCCGGACAGGGATCTCCGAGCAGTACTTC,CASSTRTGISEQYF
TRBJ2-7,TRBD2,16,TRBV5-8,.,TGTGCCAGCAGCCTCGACCGGACTAGCGGGGTTAACGAGCAGTACTTC,CASSLDRTSGVNEQYF
TRBJ1-2,TRBD1,14,TRBV5-1,.,TGCGCCAGCACCCGGGACAGAGCTAACTATGGCTACACCTTC,CASTRDRANYGYTF
TRBJ1-2,TRBD1,14,TRBV6-2/TRBV6-3,.,TGTGCCAGCAGCGACGACAGGGTCGGTTATGGCTACACCTTC,CASSDDRVGYGYTF
TRBJ1-6,.,16,TRBV11-2,.,TGTGCCAGCAGCTTAGATCAAGGGGTGGTGAATTCACCCCTCCACTTT,CASSLDQGVVNSPLHF
TRBJ2-7,TRBD2,14,TRBV6-6,.,TGTGCCAGCAGTTACGGGGGACTAGGCTACGAGCAGTACTTC,CASSYGGLGYEQYF
TRBJ1-1,.,14,TRBV6-2/TRBV6-3,.,TGTGCCAGCAGTAACTTCTACGGGGACACTGAAGCTTTCTTT,CASSNFYGDTEAFF
TRBJ1-1,.,16,TRBV4-3,.,TGCGCCAGCAGCCAAGAAGGAACAGGGAGGGACACTGAAGCTTTCTTT,CASSQEGTGRDTEAFF
TRBJ1-3,TRBD1,14,TRBV6-6,.,TGTGCCAGCAGTCCTGGGACAGGGAGAAACACCATATATTTT,CASSPGTGRNTIYF
TRBJ2-7,TRBD2,17,TRBV7-2,.,TGTGCCAGCAGCTTATCCTTTCCGGGTGGACTAGCTTACGAGCAGTACTTC,CASSLSFPGGLAYEQYF
TRBJ2-3,TRBD1,15,TRBV30,.,TGTGCCTGGATCAACCGGGACAGTCGCACAGATACGCAGTATTTT,CAWINRDSRTDTQYF
TRBJ1-3,.,14,TRBV13,.,TGTGCCAGCAGCTTAGAGGTAGCGGGAAACACCATATATTTT,CASSLEVAGNTIYF
TRBJ1-1,.,14,TRBV18,.,TGTGCCAGCTCAGGGGCCACGGAAAACACTGAAGCTTTCTTT,CASSGATENTEAFF
TRBJ2-3,.,14,TRBV9,.,TGTGCCAGCAGCCTACAGTCGGGCACAGATACGCAGTATTTT,CASSLQSGTDTQYF
TRBJ1-1,.,14,TRBV9,.,TGTGCCAGCAGCGTAGAGGGGGTTGGGAGTTTTCCTTTCTTT,CASSVEGVGSFPFF
TRBJ2-5,TRBD2,15,TRBV30,.,TGTGCCCGAGGAGCGGGAGGAGGTCTCGTAGAGACCCAGTACTTC,CARGAGGGLVETQYF
TRBJ2-3,.,12,TRBV4-3,once,TGCGCCAGCAGCCTTGGAGGAGATACGCAGTATTTT,CASSLGGDTQYF